The next 32 T cell receptor beta chains were all read from a single sample in a study of tumor-infiltrating lymphocytes in primary liver carcinoma. A primer matching the constant region was used to make TCR beta cDNA from 500 to 650 ng of total RNA. Libraries covering TCR beta were generated through three nested multiplex PCR rounds (using a slightly modified ARM-PCR). A C-beta reverse primer was combined with TRBV1-TRBV30 forward primers in the first two PCR rounds, and each round had 10 cycles. TCRdb independently ran MiXCR on the multiplex PCR reads; one entry per CDR3 protein. Of 320,000 or so distinct CDR3 sequences detected, 65% appear once; the ten largest clones hold roughly 9%. For blood RNA, unsorted whole blood served as the source, and germline DNA was extracted too. Material: peripheral blood. The source is a man aged 35-49 years with primary liver carcinoma and hepatitis B virus infection.

As concerns this clonotype: One junction end disagrees with the germline gene, perhaps due to a read error. The chain links TRBV4-1 to TRBJ2-3; tentatively, D is TRBD2 (7 bases). This CDR3 is 18 amino acids long. Germline CDR1 is MGHRA and CDR2 is YSYEKL. CDR3: CASSQGPGHLTSIDTQYF. The CDR3 DNA sequence: TGCGCCAGCAGCCAAGGCCCGGGACACCTGACTAGCATAGATACGCAATATTTT.

A note on this clonotype: The conserved phenylalanine or tryptophan is not found at the CDR3 terminus, so this likely reflects a read error. The gene calls are TRBV6-1 and TRBJ1-5; no clear D. This CDR3 region has 17 residues. Looked up from germline, CDR1 is MNHNS and CDR2 is SASEGT. Trimming left V 6 bases short and J 4 bases short, with 22 bases between. CDR3 residues: CASRPSFMVGLNQPQHI. CDR3 bases: TGTGCCAGCAGGCCCTCATTTATGGTGGGCTTGAATCAGCCCCAGCATATT.

Remarks on this clonotype: The junction departs from the called germline gene at one end, perhaps through a read error. V gene TRBV6-1 combines with J gene TRBJ1-1; D is uncertain. The CDR3 is 14 residues long. Germline CDR1 reads MNHNS; CDR2 reads SASEGT. CDR3 loop: CACRRTEGNTEAFF. The DNA of the CDR3 is TGTGCCTGCAGGAGGACGGAGGGAAACACTGAAGCTTTCTTT.

Concerning this clonotype itself: A read error may explain this, as a much larger clone is one base away. V is TRBV6-6 and J is TRBJ2-7; D not resolved. Germline V gene data show CDR1 as MNHNY and CDR2 as SVGAGI (reference sequence). The CDR3 length is 11 residues. The CDR3 DNA reads as TGTGCCAGCAGTTACGGCTACGAGCATTACTTC. Translating it yields CASSYGYEHYF.

CDR3 sequence (DNA): TGTGCCAGCAGTTTCCCCCTAGATGGCTACACCTTC. The encoded protein is CASSFPLDGYTF. The V call is TRBV28, the J call TRBJ1-2; unclear D gene. The ends were cut back, 3 bases at V and 6 bases at J, with 8 bases in the middle. The CDR3 spans 12 residues. Per the germline V gene, CDR1 is MDHEN and CDR2 is SYDVKM.

Points on this clonotype: This is likely a read error, given that the CDR3 carries no conserved phenylalanine or tryptophan at its end. This chain uses TRBV5-4 with TRBJ2-1, with 12 bases that match TRBD2. CDR3 length equals 14 residues. Per germline, CDR1 SGHNT and CDR2 YYREEE (reference sequence). Trimming removed 1 base from V and 9 bases from J; junction bases left unmatched: 2. The CDR3 is CASSLLAGGGEQFV. In DNA, the CDR3 is TGTGCCAGCAGCTTGCTAGCGGGAGGGGGTGAGCAGTTCGTC.

Comment on this clonotype: One end of the junction is discordant with germline, which a read error may explain. V usage is TRBV7-8 and J usage is TRBJ1-5, with D uncertain. The CDR3 loop spans 15 amino acids. CDR1 is SGHVS and CDR2 is FQNEAQ in the germline V gene. The CDR3 sequence: CAGSLGPPFGQPQHF. DNA for the CDR3: TGTGCCGGCAGCTTAGGGCCCCCGTTTGGGCAGCCCCAGCATTTT. The full variable domain, completed using reference TRBV7-8 and TRBJ1-5, is GAGVSQSPRYKVAKRGQDVALRCDPISGHVSLFWYQQALGQGPEFLTYFQNEAQLDKSGLPSDRFFAERPEGSVSTLKIQRTQQEDSAVYLCAGSLGPPFGQPQHFGDGTRLSIL.

This clonotype has more than one count but fewer than ten. The chain couples TRBV11-2 to TRBJ1-1; D is ambiguous. This CDR3 has 12 residues. Germline-derived CDR1 and CDR2 are SGHAT and FQNNGV. V lost 3 bases and J lost 7, with 9 bases in between. The CDR3 reads CASSFLGFEAFF. Here the CDR3 DNA reads TGTGCCAGCAGCTTTTTGGGGTTTGAAGCTTTCTTT.

The rearrangement uses TRBV5-4 and TRBJ2-7; 7 positions agree with TRBD1. V trimming: 0 bases; J trimming: 7 bases; junction bases outside the gene matches: 13. The V gene's germline CDR1 is SGHNT and CDR2 YYREEE (reference sequence). The CDR3 has 16 amino acids. CDR3 DNA sequence: TGTGCCAGCAGCTTGGGTGGCGGCAGGGGGAAAAGGGAGCAGTACTTC. Residues: CASSLGGGRGKREQYF.

To note about this clonotype: No conserved phenylalanine or tryptophan ends this CDR3, so it is likely a read error. The chain is built from TRBV6-5 and TRBJ2-7; tentative D call: TRBD2 (5 bases). There are 14 residues in the CDR3. In germline, CDR1 is MNHEY, CDR2 SVGAGI. With 6 bases removed from V and 0 bases from J, the gap between germline ends came to 12 bases. The chain's CDR3 is CASRYKRSSYEQYY. The CDR3 nucleotides read TGTGCCAGCAGGTACAAGCGGTCCTCCTACGAGCAGTACTAC.

In the case of this clonotype: Germline and junction disagree at one end, which may indicate a read error. The chain is built from TRBV10-3 and TRBJ2-7; weak D call: TRBD1 (6 bases). This CDR3 has 14 residues. CDR1 is ENHRY and CDR2 is SYGVKD in the germline V gene. As DNA, the CDR3 is TGTGCCATCAGCCCGGGACAAGGAACCTACGAGCGGTACTTC. Its protein product is CAISPGQGTYERYF.

Comments on this clonotype: A read error may explain this, as a much larger clone is one base away. The chain links TRBV6-1 to TRBJ1-2, with D hard to call. This CDR3 contains 12 residues. CDR1 MNHNS and CDR2 SASEGT come from the germline V gene. The CDR3 sequence: CASTREGYGHTF. CDR3 DNA sequence: TGTGCCAGCACGAGGGAGGGCTATGGCCACACCTTC.

This clonotype was recorded at least ten times. This rearrangement joins TRBV29-1 to TRBJ2-1; 10 bases fit TRBD1. J lost 10 bases, V lost 7 bases, and 13 bases had no gene match. The CDR3 is 14 amino acids. The V gene's germline CDR1 is SQVTM and CDR2 ANQGSEA. DNA for the CDR3: TGCAGCGCGCGATCGACAGGGGGCGGGAGCGAGCAGTTCTTC. It yields the protein CSARSTGGGSEQFF.

The J gene is TRBJ2-7, the V gene TRBV5-1; 12 bases are shared with TRBD2. The germline CDR1 and CDR2 sequences are SGHRS and YFSETQ. The CDR3 runs to 18 residues. The V segment lost 1 base and the J segment 7 bases; nucleotides outside the gene matches: 15. This CDR3 is CASSLTGGRTSGTREQYF. DNA for the CDR3: TGCGCCAGCAGCTTGACAGGCGGCCGGACTAGCGGGACTCGGGAGCAGTACTTC.

Of note for this clonotype: This may be a read error, as it is one base from a much larger clone. Since the CDR3 does not end with the conserved phenylalanine or tryptophan, this likely comes from a read error. The chain recombines TRBV4-2 with TRBJ1-6; D might be TRBD1 (5 bases). The V gene lost 1 base and the J gene lost 8 bases, with 6 bases spanning the gap. The length of the CDR3 is 13 residues. Germline V CDR1 and CDR2: LGHNA, YNFKEQ. The CDR3 DNA reads as TGTGCCAGCAGCCAAGGGGGCGATTCACCCCTCCACCTT. Encoded protein: CASSQGGDSPLHL.

This clonotype was seen repeatedly, ten times or more. The chain combines TRBV5-4 with TRBJ2-1; D unresolved. The CDR3 covers 14 residues. The V gene lost 1 base and the J gene lost 6 bases, with 11 bases spanning the gap. Looked up from germline, CDR1 is SGHNT and CDR2 is YYREEE (reference sequence). The CDR3 loop reads CASSLSLDLNEQFF. As DNA, the CDR3 is TGTGCCAGCAGCTTGAGTTTAGACCTCAATGAGCAGTTCTTC.

This clonotype was seen at least ten times. This chain links TRBV6-2 or TRBV6-3 with TRBJ2-7; 7 nucleotides match TRBD1. The V gene end was trimmed by 4 bases and the J gene end by 1 base; junction bases not matched to a gene: 7. The germline V gene has CDR1 MNHEY and CDR2 SVGEGT. This CDR3 region has 15 residues. CDR3: CASSSTGTASYEQYF. CDR3 nucleotide sequence: TGTGCCAGCAGTTCGACCGGGACAGCGTCCTACGAGCAGTACTTC.

This clonotype appeared a few times. This chain connects TRBV14 to TRBJ1-2; D not certain. The germline V gene encodes CDR1 SGHDN and CDR2 FVKESK. This CDR3 has 15 amino acids. Trimming shortened V by 0 bases and J by 4 bases, and 12 bases separated the two germline ends. CDR3 residues: CASSQDITDPYGYTF. The CDR3 DNA follows: TGTGCCAGCAGCCAAGATATTACCGATCCCTATGGCTACACCTTC.

Regarding this clonotype: A read error may explain this, as a much larger clone is one base away. The V call is TRBV12-3 or TRBV12-4, the J call TRBJ2-7; the D gene is possibly TRBD1 (5 bases). This CDR3 has 13 residues. DNA for the CDR3: TGTGCCAGAAGTTACAGGTTCTCCTACGAGCAGTACTTC. Translating gives CARSYRFSYEQYF.

This clonotype was counted many times. The V call is TRBV11-2, the J call TRBJ2-5; perhaps TRBD1 as D (5 bases). Germline V gene data show CDR1 as SGHAT and CDR2 as FQNNGV. The CDR3 spans 14 residues. Between the trimmed V and J ends, which lost 5 bases and 5 bases, there was a span of 15 bases. CDR3 nucleotides: TGTGCCAGCAGCCCAAACCAGGGTTTTGAGACCCAGTACTTC. This codes for CASSPNQGFETQYF.

This clonotype was detected a few times. With a much larger clone just one base away, this may be a read error. The chain uses TRBV6-1 and TRBJ2-1; 9 bases agree with TRBD2. V lost 4 bases and J lost 0; bases outside the gene matches: 10. The CDR3 consists of 18 residues. Germline assignment: CDR1 MNHNS and CDR2 SASEGT. CDR3 nucleotide sequence: TGTGCCAGCAGTGGAGGGCGTAGCGGGAGAAGCTCCTACAATGAGCAGTTCTTC. Translation gives CASSGGRSGRSSYNEQFF.

In the case of this clonotype: The junction departs from germline at one end; a sequencing error may be responsible. This chain joins TRBV5-1 and TRBJ2-7; 9 bases fit TRBD2. This CDR3 is built from 16 residues. Germline V gene data show CDR1 as SGHRS and CDR2 as YFSETQ. The CDR3 coding sequence is TGCGCCAGCAGCTTGGGACTAGCGGATACAAGCTACGAGCAGTGCTTC. Residues: CASSLGLADTSYEQCF.

In the case of this clonotype: At one boundary the junction diverges from the germline segment, which might be a read error. V gene TRBV4-1 combines with J gene TRBJ1-5; 7 nucleotides align to TRBD1. The germline CDR1 and CDR2 sequences are MGHRA and YSYEKL. The CDR3 extends over 16 amino acids. In DNA, the CDR3 is TGCGCCAGCAGGCAAGCGGGGCAGGGGGGCAATCAGCCCCAGCATTTT. This encodes CASRQAGQGGNQPQHF.

The gene calls are TRBV6-6 and TRBJ1-4; a weak D match, TRBD1 (6 bases). The CDR3 runs 14 residues. Germline-derived CDR1 and CDR2 are MNHNY and SVGAGI (reference sequence). V was trimmed by 11 bases and J by 8 bases, leaving 21 bases between them. The DNA for the CDR3 is TGTGCCGGCCATCCCCAGGGGCTGTTCGAAAAACTGTTTTTT. Its protein is CAGHPQGLFEKLFF.

This sequence joins TRBV5-4 and TRBJ2-7; D gene ambiguous. Germline V gene sequence: CDR1 SGHNT, CDR2 YYREEE (reference sequence). The CDR3 covers 14 residues. V lost 5 bases, J lost 1 base, and 13 bases lay in between. As DNA, the CDR3 is TGTGCCAGCAGTCGGCCGGACCGATCCTACGAGCAGTACTTC. Translated: CASSRPDRSYEQYF.

Many counts were recorded for this clonotype. V is TRBV10-3 and J is TRBJ2-2; no clear D gene. Deletions cut 3 bases from V and 1 base from J, with 9 bases between. CDR1 is ENHRY, CDR2 SYGVKD, per germline. The CDR3 runs to 15 residues. CDR3 bases: TGTGCCATCAGTGAACGGCAGGTGAACACCGGGGAGCTGTTTTTT. It yields the protein CAISERQVNTGELFF.

Turning to this clonotype: A much larger clone differs from this one at a single base, so this may be a read error. CDR3 amino acids: CASSPMDTQYF. CDR3 DNA: TGTGCCAGCAGCCCGATGGATACGCAGTATTTT. The V gene is TRBV7-9, the J gene TRBJ2-3, with unresolved D. Trimming stripped 5 bases from V and 6 bases from J, with 6 bases between. Germline CDR1 and CDR2: SEHNR and FQNEAQ (reference sequence). The CDR3 contains 11 residues.

This clonotype was counted at least ten times. The V call is TRBV11-2, the J call TRBJ2-3; D tentatively fits TRBD1 or TRBD2 (5 bases each). The CDR3 length is 14 residues. Between the trimmed V and J ends, which lost 4 bases and 7 bases, there was a span of 15 bases. Germline values: CDR1 SGHAT, CDR2 FQNNGV. The CDR3 DNA is TGTGCCAGCAGCTCTAGTGGCCGGGGCAATACGCAGTATTTT. Encoded protein: CASSSSGRGNTQYF.

The chain has TRBV29-1 and TRBJ2-7; 8 nucleotides agree with TRBD1. This CDR3 contains 13 residues. J lost 6 bases, V lost 5 bases, and 9 bases had no gene match. CDR1 is SQVTM, CDR2 ANQGSEA, per germline. Written as DNA, the CDR3 is TGCAGCGTTAAACAGGGGGTGTCGGGCGAGCAGTACTTC. It codes for CSVKQGVSGEQYF.

This clonotype was found once. This chain joins TRBV30 and TRBJ1-2, with no clear D. The CDR3 sequence is 11 residues long. Deletions cut 6 bases from V and 6 bases from J, with 11 bases between. Germline CDR1 and CDR2: GTSNPN and SVGIG (reference sequence). In nucleotides, the CDR3 is TGTGCCTGCCAGGAGTACCATGGCTACACCTTC. It is translated as CACQEYHGYTF.

The gene calls are TRBV28 and TRBJ2-7; D might be TRBD2 (5 bases). Germline values: CDR1 MDHEN, CDR2 SYDVKM. V was shortened by 8 bases and J by 3 bases, with 14 bases between the two germline ends. The CDR3 has 13 amino acids. Here the CDR3 reads CASQTRAVYEQYF. The CDR3 nucleotides are TGTGCCAGCCAAACGCGGGCGGTCTACGAGCAGTACTTC.

This clonotype occurred a few times. V is TRBV6-1 and J is TRBJ2-3, with 9 nucleotides matching TRBD2. The CDR3 spans 17 residues. CDR1 is MNHNS, CDR2 SASEGT, per germline. Germline trimming cut 4 bases from V and 1 base from J; bases unmatched to any gene: 9. CDR3 nucleotide sequence: TGTGCCAGCAGTGTGGGGGCTAGCGGGATGGGCACAGATACGCAGTATTTT. This encodes CASSVGASGMGTDTQYF.